This T cell receptor (beta chain) is from a study of cytomegalovirus exposure and HLA in healthy donors. Looking at the study overall: In a later analysis, it was reported that the 120 validation repertoires had been produced on the same platform as the 600 to 850 repertoires belonging to the first cohort. Study-level findings and limits: The authors listed 180 or so TCR beta chains as cytomegalovirus-associated. Confirmation was obtained in vitro that three CMV-associated chains are specific for CMV antigens. That first-cohort TCR clusters tended to co-occur in the 95 to 150 validation repertoires was found in a later analysis.

Germline loops: CDR1 SGHNT, CDR2 YYREEE (reference sequence). V dropped 3 bases and J dropped 6 bases, with 15 bases sitting between them. The CDR3 extends over 14 amino acids. In the case of this clone: Its antigen is still unknown.

Clones were read by immunoSEQ multiplex PCR, and TCRdb kept only the in-frame ones, dropping some. Of 240,000 or so clones listed, more than 75% were seen once; the top ten hold around 1.2%. This chain links TRBV5-4 with TRBJ1-2; D perhaps matches TRBD1 (6 bases). The sequenced sample consisted of PBMCs. The sequence was collected from a woman between 25 and 40 years old in good health and CMV-seropositive. CDR3 in amino acids: CASSSTTGLDGYTF. CDR3 DNA sequence: TGTGCCAGCAGCTCGACAACAGGGTTGGATGGCTACACCTTC. The full variable domain, in which reference TRBV5-4 and TRBJ1-2 provide the parts outside the CDR3, is ETGVTQSPTHLIKTRGQQVTLRCSSQSGHNTVSWYQQALGQGPQFIFQYYREEENGRGNFPPRFSGLQFPNYSSELNVNALELDDSALYLCASSSTTGLDGYTFGSGTRLTVV.